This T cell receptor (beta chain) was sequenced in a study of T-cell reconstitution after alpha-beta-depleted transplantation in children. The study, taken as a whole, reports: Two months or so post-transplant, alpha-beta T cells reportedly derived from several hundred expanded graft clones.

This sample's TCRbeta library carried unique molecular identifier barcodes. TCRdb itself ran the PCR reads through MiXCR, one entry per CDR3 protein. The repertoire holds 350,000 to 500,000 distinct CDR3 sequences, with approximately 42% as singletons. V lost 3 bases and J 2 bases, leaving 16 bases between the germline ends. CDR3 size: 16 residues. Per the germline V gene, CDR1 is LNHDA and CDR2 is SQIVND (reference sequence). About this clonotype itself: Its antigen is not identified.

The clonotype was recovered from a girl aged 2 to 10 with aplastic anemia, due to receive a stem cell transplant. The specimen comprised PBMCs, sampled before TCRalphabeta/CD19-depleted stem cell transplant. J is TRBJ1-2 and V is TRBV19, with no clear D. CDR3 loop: CASSIPATALNYGYTF. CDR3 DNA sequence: TGTGCCAGTAGTATCCCGGCAACAGCCCTGAACTATGGCTACACCTTC.